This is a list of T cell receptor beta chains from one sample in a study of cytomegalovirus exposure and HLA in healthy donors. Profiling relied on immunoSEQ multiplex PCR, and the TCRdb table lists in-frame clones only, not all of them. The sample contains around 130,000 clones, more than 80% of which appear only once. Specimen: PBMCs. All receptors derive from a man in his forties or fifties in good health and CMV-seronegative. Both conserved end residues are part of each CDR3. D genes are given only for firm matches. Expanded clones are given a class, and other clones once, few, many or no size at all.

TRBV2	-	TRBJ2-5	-	CASRTGGGGGETQYF	TGTGCCAGCAGGACGGGGGGAGGGGGTGGAGAGACCCAGTACTTC
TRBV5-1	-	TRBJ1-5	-	CASSLQGNSNQPQHF	TGCGCCAGCAGCCTCCAGGGGAATAGCAATCAGCCCCAGCATTTT
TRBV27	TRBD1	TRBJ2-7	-	CASSPDRGYEQYF	TGTGCCAGCAGTCCGGACAGGGGCTACGAGCAGTACTTC
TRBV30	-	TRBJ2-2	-	CAWKLDIRQTGELFF	TGTGCCTGGAAACTAGATATCCGCCAGACCGGGGAGCTGTTTTTT
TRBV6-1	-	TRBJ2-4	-	CASSPLAKNIQYF	TGTGCCAGCAGTCCCCTGGCCAAAAACATTCAGTACTTC
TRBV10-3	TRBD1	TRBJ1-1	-	CAIRTGFTEAFF	TGTGCCATCAGGACAGGGTTCACTGAAGCTTTCTTT
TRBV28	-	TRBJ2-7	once	CASSSGATSYEQYF	TGTGCCAGCAGTTCAGGGGCTACCTCCTACGAGCAGTACTTC
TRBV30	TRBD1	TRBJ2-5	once	CAWSFRTGETQYF	TGTGCCTGGAGTTTTAGGACAGGGGAGACCCAGTACTTC
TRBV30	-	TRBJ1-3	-	CAWRFPGAAGNTIYF	TGTGCCTGGAGATTTCCAGGGGCCGCTGGAAACACCATATATTTT
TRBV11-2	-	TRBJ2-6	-	CASSSSSGANVLTF	TGTGCCAGCAGCTCGAGCTCGGGGGCCAACGTCCTGACTTTC
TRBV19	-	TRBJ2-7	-	CASSIKGDLSYEQYF	TGTGCCAGTAGTATCAAGGGGGACCTCTCCTACGAGCAGTACTTC
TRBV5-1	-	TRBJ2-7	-	CASSLQGSGYEQYF	TGCGCCAGCAGCTTGCAGGGGTCGGGCTACGAGCAGTACTTC
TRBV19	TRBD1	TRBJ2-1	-	CASSIFDRGDEQFF	TGTGCCAGTAGTATATTCGACAGGGGTGATGAGCAGTTCTTC
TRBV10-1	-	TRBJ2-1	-	CASSGATRNEQFF	TGCGCCAGCAGTGGGGCTACTAGGAATGAGCAGTTCTTC
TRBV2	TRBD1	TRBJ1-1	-	CASIDRGDVAFF	TGTGCCAGCATAGACAGGGGTGATGTGGCTTTCTTT
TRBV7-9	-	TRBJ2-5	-	CASSPAGETQYF	TGTGCCAGCAGCCCTGCGGGAGAGACCCAGTACTTC
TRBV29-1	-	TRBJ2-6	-	CSVAGKSSGANVLTF	TGCAGCGTTGCAGGGAAGTCTTCTGGGGCCAACGTCCTGACTTTC
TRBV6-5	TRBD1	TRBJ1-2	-	CASSYGTANYGYTF	TGTGCCAGCAGTTACGGGACAGCTAACTATGGCTACACCTTC
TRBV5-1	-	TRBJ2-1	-	CASSLDVRQARSYNEQFF	TGCGCCAGCAGCTTGGACGTCAGACAGGCTCGTTCCTACAATGAGCAGTTCTTC
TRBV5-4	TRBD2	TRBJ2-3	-	CASSLGSGRSADTQYF	TGTGCCAGCAGCCTGGGGAGCGGGAGGAGCGCAGATACGCAGTATTTT
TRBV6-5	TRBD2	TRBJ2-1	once	CASKVDSGAYNEQFF	TGTGCCAGCAAGGTAGATAGCGGGGCCTACAATGAGCAGTTCTTC
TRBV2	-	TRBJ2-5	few	CATGYQETQYF	TGTGCCACCGGGTACCAAGAGACCCAGTACTTC
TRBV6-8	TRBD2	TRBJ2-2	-	CASSPSGGVTGELFF	TGTGCCAGCAGCCCCAGCGGGGGGGTCACCGGGGAGCTGTTTTTT
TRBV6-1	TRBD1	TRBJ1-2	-	CASTSGTGNYGYTF	TGTGCCAGCACATCGGGGACAGGGAACTATGGCTACACCTTC
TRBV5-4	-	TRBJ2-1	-	CASSNERGEGPIF	TGTGCCAGCAGCAACGAAAGGGGGGAGGGCCCGATCTTC
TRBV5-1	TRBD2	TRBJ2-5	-	CASSSRLAGAPGTQYF	TGCGCCAGCAGCTCAAGACTAGCGGGGGCCCCAGGGACCCAGTACTTC
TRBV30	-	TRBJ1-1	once	CAWSPTDKNTEAFF	TGTGCCTGGAGTCCGACAGATAAGAACACTGAAGCTTTCTTT
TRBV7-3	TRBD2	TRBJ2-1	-	CASSLIGTSGYNEQFF	TGTGCCAGCAGCTTAATAGGGACTAGCGGATACAATGAGCAGTTCTTC
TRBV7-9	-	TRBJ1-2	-	CSSSPEDYGYTF	TGTTCCAGCAGCCCAGAGGACTATGGCTACACCTTC
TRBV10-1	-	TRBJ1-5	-	CANSTQKEGNQPQHF	TGCGCCAACTCAACACAGAAGGAGGGCAATCAGCCCCAGCATTTT
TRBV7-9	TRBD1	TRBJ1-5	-	CASSLGDRGQGQPQHF	TGTGCCAGCAGCTTAGGTGACAGGGGGCAGGGTCAGCCCCAGCATTTT
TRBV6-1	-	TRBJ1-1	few	CASRPTGSNTEAFF	TGTGCCAGCAGGCCGACAGGATCGAACACTGAAGCTTTCTTT
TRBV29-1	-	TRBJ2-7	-	CSVEDTAGVSYEQYF	TGCAGCGTTGAAGATACGGCAGGGGTCTCCTACGAGCAGTACTTC
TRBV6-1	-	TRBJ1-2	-	CASMTGPANYGYTF	TGTGCCAGCATGACAGGTCCAGCTAACTATGGCTACACCTTC
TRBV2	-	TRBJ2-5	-	CASRPTGETQYF	TGTGCCAGCAGACCTACGGGGGAGACCCAGTACTTC
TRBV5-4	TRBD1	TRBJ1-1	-	CASSAGQEMNTEAFF	TGTGCCAGCAGCGCCGGACAGGAGATGAACACTGAAGCTTTCTTT
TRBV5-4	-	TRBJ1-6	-	CASSLVGSRSSPLHF	TGTGCCAGCAGCTTGGTAGGGAGTAGAAGTTCACCCCTCCACTTT
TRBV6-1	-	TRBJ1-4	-	CASRRRADNEKLFF	TGTGCCAGCAGACGGCGGGCTGATAATGAAAAACTGTTTTTT
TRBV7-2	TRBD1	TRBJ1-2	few	CASSLAGQSLYGYTF	TGTGCCAGCAGCTTAGCGGGACAGTCCCTCTATGGCTACACCTTC
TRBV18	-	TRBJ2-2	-	CASSQVEAGELFF	TGTGCCAGCTCACAGGTCGAGGCCGGGGAGCTGTTTTTT
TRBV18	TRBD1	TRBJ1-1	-	CASGQDTEAFF	TGTGCCAGCGGACAGGACACTGAAGCTTTCTTT